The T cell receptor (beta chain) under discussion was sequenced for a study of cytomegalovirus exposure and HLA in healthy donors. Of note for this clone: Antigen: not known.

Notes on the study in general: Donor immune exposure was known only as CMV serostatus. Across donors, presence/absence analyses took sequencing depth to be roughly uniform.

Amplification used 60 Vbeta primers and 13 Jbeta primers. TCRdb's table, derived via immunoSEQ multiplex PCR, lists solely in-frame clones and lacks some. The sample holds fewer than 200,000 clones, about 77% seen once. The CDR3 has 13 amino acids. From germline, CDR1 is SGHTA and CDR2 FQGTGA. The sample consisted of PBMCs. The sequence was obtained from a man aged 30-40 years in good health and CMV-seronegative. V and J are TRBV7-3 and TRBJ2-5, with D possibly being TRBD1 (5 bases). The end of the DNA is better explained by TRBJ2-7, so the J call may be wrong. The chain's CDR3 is CASSLFVGREQYF. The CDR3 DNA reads TGTGCCAGCAGCTTATTTGTGGGGCGCGAGCAGTACTTC.